These 13 T cell receptor beta chains share one sample of origin, sequenced in a study of control samples from healthy donors and cancer patients. The protocol was immunoSEQ multiplex PCR, while the TCRdb copy is restricted to in-frame clones and leaves out a portion. The sample carries approximately 54,000 clones, roughly 90% recorded once. Sequenced sample: PBMCs. The origin of the receptors is a man between 45 and 60 years old with head and neck cancer.

This chain uses TRBV3-1 (or the pseudogene TRBV3-2) with TRBJ1-1; 10 bases align to TRBD1. The CDR3 contains 15 residues. Trimming at V came to 4 bases and at J to 1 base, leaving 3 bases not matched to a gene. The germline CDR1 and CDR2 sequences are LGHDT and YNNKEL (reference sequence). The CDR3 loop reads CASSRRDRGNTEAFF. The CDR3, as DNA: TGTGCCAGCAGCCGGAGGGACAGGGGGAACACTGAAGCTTTCTTT.

This clone was seen once. V is TRBV7-6 and J is TRBJ2-2, with 15 bases aligning to TRBD2. This CDR3 comprises 16 residues. V lost 4 bases, J lost 3 bases, and 0 bases stayed unmatched. CDR1 and CDR2 (germline): SGHVS, FNYEAQ. The DNA for the CDR3 is TGTGCCAGCAGCTGGACTAGCGGGGGGGACACCGGGGAGCTGTTTTTT. This encodes CASSWTSGGDTGELFF.

The CDR3 nucleotides read TGTGCCAGCCGGGACAGGGGTGAGACCCAGTACTTC. Amino acid sequence: CASRDRGETQYF. The chain employs TRBV6-5 and TRBJ2-5; 10 bases fit TRBD1. The CDR3 contains 12 residues. V gave up 8 bases and J gave up 5 bases; unmatched junction bases: 2. In germline, CDR1 is MNHEY, CDR2 SVGAGI.

The chain links TRBV7-9 to TRBJ2-1; a weak D match, TRBD2 (5 bases). The CDR3 totals 13 residues. Germline V gene sequence: CDR1 SEHNR, CDR2 FQNEAQ (reference sequence). Trimming took 0 bases from V and 9 from J, leaving 9 bases between them. CDR3 DNA sequence: TGTGCCAGCAGCTTAGCGGGTAGCGTTGAGCAGTTCTTC. Translation: CASSLAGSVEQFF.

V is TRBV30 and J is TRBJ2-7; a weak D match, TRBD1 (6 bases). Germline loops: CDR1 GTSNPN, CDR2 SVGIG (reference sequence). The CDR3 has 13 amino acids. Trimming stripped 3 bases from V and 3 bases from J, with 12 bases between. CDR3 nucleotide sequence: TGTGCCTGGAGCGCAGACAGGAACTACGAGCAGTACTTC. It is translated as CAWSADRNYEQYF.

This clone was seen just once. This rearrangement joins TRBV7-2 to TRBJ2-2; D is uncertain. The CDR3 totals 14 residues. Germline V gene sequence: CDR1 SGHTA, CDR2 FQGNSA. Trimming left V 1 base short and J 7 bases short, with 10 bases between. CDR3 in DNA: TGTGCCAGCAGCTTAGGTGGGCAGGACGGGGAGCTGTTTTTT. Translating gives CASSLGGQDGELFF.

V is TRBV7-9 and J is TRBJ2-3, with D possibly being TRBD2 (5 bases). V lost 1 base, J lost 1 base, and 12 bases lay in between. Per the germline V gene, CDR1 is SEHNR and CDR2 is FQNEAQ (reference sequence). The CDR3 runs 16 residues. As DNA, the CDR3 is TGTGCCAGCAGCTTAGTCATGCGGGTTGGCACAGATACGCAGTATTTT. Protein product: CASSLVMRVGTDTQYF.

This clone occurred once. This chain uses TRBV5-6 with TRBJ2-7; D might be TRBD2 (5 bases). The ends were cut back, 0 bases at V and 0 bases at J, with 13 bases in the middle. CDR3 length: 16 amino acids. Germline CDR1 reads SGHDT; CDR2 reads YYEEEE. The CDR3 DNA reads TGTGCCAGCAGCTTGGTACCGACGGGGAGCTCCTACGAGCAGTACTTC. Its translation is CASSLVPTGSSYEQYF.

The chain couples TRBV4-1 to TRBJ1-4; 7 bases align to TRBD1. The J segment lost 2 bases and the V segment lost 5 bases, leaving 8 bases of the junction unmatched. Germline CDR1 and CDR2: MGHRA and YSYEKL. This CDR3 has 16 residues. CDR3: CASSLGGGNTNEKLFF. The CDR3 region has the DNA TGCGCCAGCAGCTTGGGAGGGGGCAACACTAATGAAAAACTGTTTTTT.

This clone was found once. The chain links TRBV27 to TRBJ2-3; TRBD1 aligns across 7 bases. Germline V lookup: CDR1 MNHEY, CDR2 SMNVEV (reference sequence). This CDR3 comprises 16 residues. V gave up 0 bases and J gave up 6 bases; unmatched junction bases: 9. Here the CDR3 reads CASSLSRGQLADTQYF. The CDR3 DNA reads TGTGCCAGCAGTTTATCGAGGGGGCAGCTGGCGGATACGCAGTATTTT.

The rearrangement uses TRBV27 and TRBJ2-2; possible D gene TRBD1, 5 bases. The germline V gene encodes CDR1 MNHEY and CDR2 SMNVEV (reference sequence). V was clipped by 6 bases and J by 8 bases, with 13 bases between them. This CDR3 spans 13 amino acids. In DNA, the CDR3 is TGTGCCAGCAGACCAACAAGGGGAGGGGAGCTGTTTTTT. This translates into CASRPTRGGELFF.

This chain links TRBV7-3 with TRBJ2-1, with 13 bases aligning to TRBD2. From germline, CDR1 is SGHTA and CDR2 FQGTGA. This CDR3 has 18 amino acids. V gave up 1 base and J gave up 9 bases; unmatched junction bases: 12. CDR3 residues: CASSLSPPTSGRAGEQFF. In nucleotides, the CDR3 is TGTGCCAGCAGCTTAAGCCCACCCACTAGCGGGAGGGCCGGTGAGCAGTTCTTC. The whole variable domain, remainder taken from reference TRBV7-3 and TRBJ2-1, is GAGVSQTPSNKVTEKGKYVELRCDPISGHTALYWYRQSLGQGPEFLIYFQGTGAADDSGLPNDRFFAVRPEGSVSTLKIQRTERGDSAVYLCASSLSPPTSGRAGEQFFGPGTRLTVL.

V is TRBV9 and J is TRBJ2-3; 11 nucleotides agree with TRBD2. Germline CDR1 SGDLS, CDR2 YYNGEE. Losses at the gene ends were 4 bases for V and 6 bases for J; bases not matched to a gene: 4. The CDR3 runs to 14 residues. The CDR3: CASSNSGGADTQYF. In nucleotides, the CDR3 is TGTGCCAGCAGCAATAGCGGGGGGGCGGATACGCAGTATTTT.